This T cell receptor beta chain emerged from a study of blood T cell repertoires in COVID-19. Turning to the study itself: The samples span acute and convalescent COVID-19 from the United States, Italy and Spain. In each case, the material was cDNA or gDNA derived from T cells, B-cell-depleted T cells, or PBMCs.

The CDR3 totals 15 residues. Germline lookup yields CDR1 LNHDA and CDR2 SQIVND (reference sequence). V lost 5 bases, J lost 6 bases, and 5 bases stayed unmatched. Per the authors' pipeline: Amplification of reference gene primers was used by the study to estimate nucleated cell counts. Assay used: immunoSEQ multiplex PCR; TCRdb lists only in-frame clones, some missing. The DNA was the basis for D and trimming; V, J and clone size are from that table. This table holds roughly 270,000 clones, 88% found once. The clonotype was recovered from a man aged 18 to 35 with active or convalescent COVID-19. The V call is TRBV19, the J call TRBJ2-3, with 13 bases fitting TRBD2. The source material was peripheral blood. The CDR3, as DNA: TGTGCCAGTAGTTCTACTAGCGGGGGGGCTGATACGCAGTATTTT. This translates into CASSSTSGGADTQYF.